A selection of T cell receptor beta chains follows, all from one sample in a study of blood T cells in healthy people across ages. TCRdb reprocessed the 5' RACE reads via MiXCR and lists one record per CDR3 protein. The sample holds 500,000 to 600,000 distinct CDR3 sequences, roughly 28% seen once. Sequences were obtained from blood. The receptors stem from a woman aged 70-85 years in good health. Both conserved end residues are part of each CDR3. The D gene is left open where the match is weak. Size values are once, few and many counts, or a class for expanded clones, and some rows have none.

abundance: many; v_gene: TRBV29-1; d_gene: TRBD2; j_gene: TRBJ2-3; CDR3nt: TGCAGCGTTGTGAAGGCGGGGGGTGCGGCTACGCAGTATTTT; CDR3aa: CSVVKAGGAATQYF
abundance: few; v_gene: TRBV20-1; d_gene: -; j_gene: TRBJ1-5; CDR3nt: TGCAGTGCTAGTGAGGGGAATCAGCCCCAGCATTTT; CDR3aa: CSASEGNQPQHF
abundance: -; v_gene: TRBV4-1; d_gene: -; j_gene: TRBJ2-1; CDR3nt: TGCGCCAGCAGCCAAGATGCCCGGGGTTCCTACAATGAGCAGTTCTTC; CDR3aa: CASSQDARGSYNEQFF
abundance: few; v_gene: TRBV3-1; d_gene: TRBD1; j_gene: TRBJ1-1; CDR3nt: TGTGCCAGCAGCTACACAGGGGGAGACACTGAAGCTTTCTTT; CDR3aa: CASSYTGGDTEAFF
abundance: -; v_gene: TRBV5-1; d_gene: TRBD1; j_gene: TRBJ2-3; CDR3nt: TGCGCCAGCAGCTTTGGACAGGTCGCGGATACGCAGTATTTT; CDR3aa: CASSFGQVADTQYF
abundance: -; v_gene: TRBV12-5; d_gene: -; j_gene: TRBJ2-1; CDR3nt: TGTGCTAGTGGTTCGCCCCTGATGCAGCAGTTCTTC; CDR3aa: CASGSPLMQQFF
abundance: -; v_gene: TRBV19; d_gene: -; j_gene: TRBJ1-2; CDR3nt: TGTGCCAGTAGTATAGACGACTCCCTACTCTATGGCTACACCTTC; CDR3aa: CASSIDDSLLYGYTF
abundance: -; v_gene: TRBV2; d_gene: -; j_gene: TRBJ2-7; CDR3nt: TGTGCCAGCAGTGACGGCGATAAGGGTCCGGGTTACTTC; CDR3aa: CASSDGDKGPGYF
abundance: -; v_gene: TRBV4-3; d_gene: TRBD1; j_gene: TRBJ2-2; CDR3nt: TGCGCCAGCAGCCTGGACAGGGGGCGAAACACCGGGGAGCTGTTTTTT; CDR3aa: CASSLDRGRNTGELFF
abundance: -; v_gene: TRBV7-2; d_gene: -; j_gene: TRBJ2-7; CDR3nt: TGTGCCAGCAGCTTAGAGGGGTCAGCATACGAGCAGTACTTC; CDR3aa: CASSLEGSAYEQYF
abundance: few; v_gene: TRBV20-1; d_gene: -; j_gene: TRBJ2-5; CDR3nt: TGCAGTGCTACAGTGAACCAAGAGACCCAGTACTTC; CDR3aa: CSATVNQETQYF
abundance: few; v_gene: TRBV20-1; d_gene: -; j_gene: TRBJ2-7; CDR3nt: TGCAGTGCCCCAAAGTGGACGGGGGACCCGAACGAGCAGTACTTC; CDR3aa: CSAPKWTGDPNEQYF
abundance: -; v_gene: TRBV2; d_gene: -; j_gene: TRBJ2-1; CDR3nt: TGTGCCAGCAAGAGCGGACTCAACAATGAGCAGTTCTTC; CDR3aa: CASKSGLNNEQFF
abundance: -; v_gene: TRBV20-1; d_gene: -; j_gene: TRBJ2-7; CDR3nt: TGCAGTGCTAGAGGGTCGTGGGGGGACCTATACGAGCAGTACTTC; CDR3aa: CSARGSWGDLYEQYF
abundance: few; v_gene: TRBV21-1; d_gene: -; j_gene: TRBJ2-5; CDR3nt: TGTGCCAGCAGCAAGCCGACCGAGAATGAGACCCAGTACTTC; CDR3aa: CASSKPTENETQYF
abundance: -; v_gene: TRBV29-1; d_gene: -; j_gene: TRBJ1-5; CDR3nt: TGCAGCGTTGGTAGAGGCCCCGGTCAGCCCCAGCATTTT; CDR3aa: CSVGRGPGQPQHF
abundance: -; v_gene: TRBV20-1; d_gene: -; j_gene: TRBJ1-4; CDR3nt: TGCAGTGCTGGACGCACAGGGACCGGGGGAGATGAAAAACTGTTTTTT; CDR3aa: CSAGRTGTGGDEKLFF
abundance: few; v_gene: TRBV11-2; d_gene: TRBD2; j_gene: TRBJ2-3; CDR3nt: TGTGCCAGCAGCTTCGCGGCGGGGGGGCCAGGGGATACGCAGTATTTT; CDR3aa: CASSFAAGGPGDTQYF
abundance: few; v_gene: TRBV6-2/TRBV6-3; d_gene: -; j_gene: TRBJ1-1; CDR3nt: TGTGCCAGCAGTTACTCCCCCCGGTACACTGAAGCTTTCTTT; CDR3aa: CASSYSPRYTEAFF
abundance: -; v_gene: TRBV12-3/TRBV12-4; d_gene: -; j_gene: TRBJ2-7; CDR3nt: TGTGCCAGCAGTTTGGGGCAGGGGTTCAACGAGCAGTACTTC; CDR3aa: CASSLGQGFNEQYF
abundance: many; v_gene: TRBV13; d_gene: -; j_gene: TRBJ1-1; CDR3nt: TGTGCCAGCAGTTTGCGGACTGAAGCTTTCTTT; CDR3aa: CASSLRTEAFF
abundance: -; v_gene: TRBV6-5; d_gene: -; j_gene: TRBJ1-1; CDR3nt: TGTGCCAGCAGTTCGGTGGAGGGCATTGAAGCTTTCTTT; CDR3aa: CASSSVEGIEAFF
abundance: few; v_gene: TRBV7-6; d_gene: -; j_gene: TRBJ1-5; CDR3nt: TGTGCCAGCAGTGCCGAGGGGGACTGGAATCAGCCCCAGCATTTT; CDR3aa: CASSAEGDWNQPQHF
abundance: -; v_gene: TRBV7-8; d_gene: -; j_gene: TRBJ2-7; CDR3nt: TGTGCCAGCAAAGAACAGGCGAGCTCCTACGAGCAGTACTTC; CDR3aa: CASKEQASSYEQYF
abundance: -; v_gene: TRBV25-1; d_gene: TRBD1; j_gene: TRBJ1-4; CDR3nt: TGTGCCAGCAGTTCCGCAGGGGGGGATGAAAAACTGTTTTTT; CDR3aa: CASSSAGGDEKLFF
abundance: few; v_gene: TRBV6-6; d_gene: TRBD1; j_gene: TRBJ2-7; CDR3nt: TGTGCCAGCACTCCGGGACAGGGTTACGAGCAGTACTTC; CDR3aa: CASTPGQGYEQYF
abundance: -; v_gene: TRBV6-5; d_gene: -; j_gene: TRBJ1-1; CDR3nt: TGTGCCAGCGGGAGGGGTCCGGGCACTGAAGCTTTCTTT; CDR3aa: CASGRGPGTEAFF
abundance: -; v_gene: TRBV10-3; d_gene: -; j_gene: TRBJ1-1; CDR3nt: TGTGCCACCGCCCCGCAGCAGGGTAGTAACACTGAAGCTTTCTTT; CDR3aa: CATAPQQGSNTEAFF
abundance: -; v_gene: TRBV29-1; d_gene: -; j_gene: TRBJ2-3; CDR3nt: TGCAGCGTTGAGGGTTCTAGGAGAGATACGCAGTATTTT; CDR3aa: CSVEGSRRDTQYF
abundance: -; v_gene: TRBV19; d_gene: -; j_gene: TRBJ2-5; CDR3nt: TGTGCCAGTAGTATTACGGATCCGGAGACCCAGTACTTC; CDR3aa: CASSITDPETQYF
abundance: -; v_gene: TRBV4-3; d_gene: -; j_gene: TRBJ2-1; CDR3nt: TGCGCCAGCAGCCAAGATTGGGGGGTGAAGCAATGGAAGCAGTTCTTC; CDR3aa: CASSQDWGVKQWKQFF
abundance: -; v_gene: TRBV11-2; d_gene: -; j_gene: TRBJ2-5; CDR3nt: TGTGCCAGCAGCTTAGTAGAAACATTCCAAGAGACCCAGTACTTC; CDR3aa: CASSLVETFQETQYF
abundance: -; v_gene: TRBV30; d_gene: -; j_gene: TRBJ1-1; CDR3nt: TGTGTCGGATTAGGTGCAAACGAAGCTTTCTTT; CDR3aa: CVGLGANEAFF
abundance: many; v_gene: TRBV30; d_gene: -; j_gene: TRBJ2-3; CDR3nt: TGTGCCGCCGCCGGGGGTGGGTCAGATACGCAGTATTTT; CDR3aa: CAAAGGGSDTQYF
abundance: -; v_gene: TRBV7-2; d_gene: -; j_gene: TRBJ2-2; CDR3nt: TGTGCCAGCGGATTCACCGGGGAGCTGTTTTTT; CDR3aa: CASGFTGELFF
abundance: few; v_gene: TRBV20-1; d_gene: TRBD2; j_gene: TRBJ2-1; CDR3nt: TGCAGTGCTAGAGAACCGGGGTCTAGCGGCCAGTTCTTC; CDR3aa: CSAREPGSSGQFF
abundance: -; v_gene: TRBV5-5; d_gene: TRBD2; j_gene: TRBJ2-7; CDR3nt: TGTGCCAGCAGCTTGCGACGACTAGCGGGGGGGGTGAGCTCCTACGAGCAGTACTTC; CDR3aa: CASSLRRLAGGVSSYEQYF
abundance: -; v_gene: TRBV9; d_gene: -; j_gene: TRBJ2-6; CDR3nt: TGTGCCAGCAGCGTAGTAGGGGGAGAGGGAGCAGGGGCCAACGTCCTGACTTTC; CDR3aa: CASSVVGGEGAGANVLTF
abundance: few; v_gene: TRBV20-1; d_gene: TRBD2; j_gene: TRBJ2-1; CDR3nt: TGCAGTTCATTAGCGGGGAGCAATGAGCAGTTCTTC; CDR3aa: CSSLAGSNEQFF
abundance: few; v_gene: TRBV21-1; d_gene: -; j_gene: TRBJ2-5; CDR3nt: TGTGCCAGCAGCAAAGCGCTATTACAGCAAGAGACCCAGTACTTC; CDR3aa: CASSKALLQQETQYF
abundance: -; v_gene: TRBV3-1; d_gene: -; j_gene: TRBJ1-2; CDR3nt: TGTGCCAGCAGCCAAGGCCCGGGCTATGGCTACACCTTC; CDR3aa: CASSQGPGYGYTF
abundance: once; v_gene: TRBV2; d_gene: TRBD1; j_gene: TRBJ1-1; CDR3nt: TGTGCCAGCGTCGGGGACAGGGCTGACTTCACTGAAGCTTTCTTT; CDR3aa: CASVGDRADFTEAFF
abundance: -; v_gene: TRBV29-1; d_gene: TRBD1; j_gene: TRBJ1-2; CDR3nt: TGCAGCGTCAACGTGGACAGGGAAGGGTATGGCTACACCTTC; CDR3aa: CSVNVDREGYGYTF
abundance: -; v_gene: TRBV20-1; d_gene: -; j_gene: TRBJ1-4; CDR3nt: TGCAGTGGGTCGACAGGAGCAAATGAAAAACTGTTTTTT; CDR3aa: CSGSTGANEKLFF